One sample yielded the 21 T cell receptor beta chains listed below, sequenced in a study of shared clonotypes between healthy human individuals. Generated by immunoSEQ multiplex PCR, the TCRdb table keeps only in-frame clones and is missing some. The sample carries some 1 million clones, 60% to 80% recorded once. Specimen: memory CD4+ T cells sorted from blood. Subset defined: CD45RA-negative fraction. These TCRs come from a man younger than 35 in good health.

This sequence joins TRBV7-9 and TRBJ1-1; D perhaps matches TRBD1 (6 bases). Germline V gives CDR1 SEHNR, CDR2 FQNEAQ (reference sequence). This CDR3 is built from 15 residues. V was shortened by 5 bases and J by 2 bases, with 15 bases between the two germline ends. This chain's CDR3 is CASSPTGMLNTEAFF. The CDR3, as DNA: TGTGCCAGCAGCCCCACAGGGATGCTTAACACTGAAGCTTTCTTT.

The J gene is TRBJ1-5, the V gene TRBV6-5; D not resolved. Trimming pared 5 bases from V and 4 bases from J, leaving 9 bases between. This CDR3 contains 13 residues. CDR1 is MNHEY and CDR2 is SVGAGI in the germline V gene. The CDR3 bases are TGTGCCAGCAGTCGCCGTATAAATCAGCCCCAGCATTTT. Its translation: CASSRRINQPQHF.

The gene calls are TRBV7-9 and TRBJ2-7; 11 bases align to TRBD1. Germline V gene lookup returns CDR1 SEHNR and CDR2 FQNEAQ (reference sequence). V lost 3 bases to trimming and J lost 5 bases; unmatched junction nucleotides: 3. The CDR3 is made up of 14 amino acids. CDR3 nucleotide sequence: TGTGCCAGCAGCTTGGACAGGGGGCCAGACGAGCAGTACTTC. Amino acids: CASSLDRGPDEQYF.

The sample holds one count of this clone. The chain links TRBV4-1 to TRBJ1-5, with D tentatively TRBD1 (5 bases). Between the trimmed V and J ends, which lost 1 base and 3 bases, there was a span of 13 bases. CDR1 MGHRA and CDR2 YSYEKL come from the germline V gene. The CDR3 has 16 amino acids. The CDR3 nucleotides read TGCGCCAGCAGCCAAGTTCCCGGGACTACCAATCAGCCCCAGCATTTT. Amino acid sequence: CASSQVPGTTNQPQHF.

The chain has TRBV30 and TRBJ1-2, with TRBD1 matching over 7 bases. V shed 3 bases and J 2 bases; nucleotides not matched to a gene: 3. Germline loops: CDR1 GTSNPN, CDR2 SVGIG (reference sequence). This CDR3 has 13 amino acids. The CDR3 DNA reads as TGTGCCTGGAGGCTAGGGGGCAACTATGGCTACACCTTC. Its translation is CAWRLGGNYGYTF.

This clone was counted between two and nine times. V usage is TRBV2 and J usage is TRBJ1-2; 10 positions agree with TRBD1. CDR3 length: 15 amino acids. CDR1 SNHLY and CDR2 FYNNEI come from the germline V gene. Losses at the gene ends were 7 bases for V and 8 bases for J; bases not matched to a gene: 13. The CDR3 sequence is CASKTQTGTGDGYTF. The CDR3 DNA reads as TGTGCCAGCAAAACTCAAACCGGGACAGGGGACGGCTACACCTTC.

This clone was seen only once. The J gene is TRBJ2-2, the V gene TRBV11-2; the match to TRBD2 covers 9 bases. The CDR3 consists of 14 residues. Germline values: CDR1 SGHAT, CDR2 FQNNGV. V lost 5 bases to trimming and J lost 3 bases; unmatched junction nucleotides: 1. The CDR3, as DNA: TGTGCCAGCAGCGCTAGCGGGGACACCGGGGAGCTGTTTTTT. Protein sequence: CASSASGDTGELFF.

CDR3 in DNA: TGCAGCGTTGTCCCCCAGCCGGTCCCGGGGGAGACCCAGTACTTC. This codes for CSVVPQPVPGETQYF. J is TRBJ2-5 and V is TRBV29-1, with D possibly matching TRBD2 (5 bases). This CDR3 contains 15 residues. Germline loops: CDR1 SQVTM, CDR2 ANQGSEA. V was pared by 4 bases and J by 5 bases, with 20 bases between.

This clone has just a few counts. This chain connects TRBV10-3 to TRBJ1-1; D not certain. Germline V gene data show CDR1 as ENHRY and CDR2 as SYGVKD. The V gene lost 10 bases and the J gene lost 2 bases, with 14 bases spanning the gap. The CDR3 has 13 amino acids. The CDR3 is CATLTGPNTEAFF. In nucleotides, the CDR3 is TGTGCCACCCTAACTGGGCCCAACACTGAAGCTTTCTTT.

The CDR3 reads CASSLGGQPPDYGYTF. The DNA of the CDR3 is TGTGCCAGCAGCTTGGGCGGGCAGCCTCCCGACTATGGCTACACCTTC. The chain joins TRBV5-4 to TRBJ1-2; no firm D call. Trimming shortened V by 0 bases and J by 3 bases, and 15 bases separated the two germline ends. Germline V gene data show CDR1 as SGHNT and CDR2 as YYREEE (reference sequence). This CDR3 has 16 amino acids.

V gene TRBV9 combines with J gene TRBJ2-1; TRBD2 is a possible D gene (6 bases). Germline loops: CDR1 SGDLS, CDR2 YYNGEE. The CDR3 extends over 17 amino acids. The germline V and J ends were trimmed by 0 bases and 5 bases, with 18 bases remaining between them. CDR3 bases: TGTGCCAGCAGCGTAGCCCTCCAAGAGCGGGCTAACAATGAGCAGTTCTTC. It encodes CASSVALQERANNEQFF.

The CDR3: CASSAGIAGGQDTQYF. DNA for the CDR3: TGTGCCAGCAGCGCAGGGATAGCGGGGGGGCAGGATACGCAGTATTTT. The genes are TRBV9 and TRBJ2-3, with 11 bases lining up with TRBD2. The CDR3 has 16 residues. Germline V gene lookup returns CDR1 SGDLS and CDR2 YYNGEE. Unmatched junction bases numbered 9, after V lost 3 bases and J lost 6 bases.

This chain uses TRBV5-1 with TRBJ2-3; 7 bases match TRBD2. V lost 3 bases to trimming and J lost 4 bases; unmatched junction nucleotides: 8. CDR1 and CDR2 (germline): SGHRS, YFSETQ. The CDR3 has 15 residues. Here the CDR3 DNA reads TGCGCCAGCAGCTCTTCCCGGGGAGGGGCAGATACGCAGTATTTT. Amino acids: CASSSSRGGADTQYF. The full variable domain, with the rest looked up from reference TRBV5-1 and TRBJ2-3, is KAGVTQTPRYLIKTRGQQVTLSCSPISGHRSVSWYQQTPGQGLQFLFEYFSETQRNKGNFPGRFSGRQFSNSRSEMNVSTLELGDSALYLCASSSSRGGADTQYFGPGTRLTVL.

The rearrangement joins TRBV19 to TRBJ2-5; tentatively, D is TRBD1 (6 bases). Germline V CDR1 and CDR2: LNHDA, SQIVND (reference sequence). V lost 5 bases to trimming and J lost 2 bases, with 12 bases between them. The CDR3 runs to 14 residues. The DNA of the CDR3 is TGTGCCAGTAGTTACTCGAGGGGGCAAGAGACCCAGTACTTC. As protein: CASSYSRGQETQYF.

The chain joins TRBV30 to TRBJ1-1, with a tentative D call TRBD1 (6 bases). Trimming shortened V by 1 base and J by 11 bases, and 14 bases separated the two germline ends. Germline CDR1 and CDR2: GTSNPN and SVGIG (reference sequence). The CDR3 covers 12 residues. CDR3 residues: CAWSGGGDRAFF. The CDR3 nucleotides are TGTGCCTGGAGTGGGGGGGGCGACAGGGCTTTCTTT. The whole variable domain, remainder taken from reference TRBV30 and TRBJ1-1, is SQTIHQWPATLVQPVGSPLSLECTVEGTSNPNLYWYRQAAGRGLQLLFYSVGIGQISSEVPQNLSASRPQDRQFILSSKKLLLSDSGFYLCAWSGGGDRAFFGQGTRLTVV.

This clone was found many times. The V call is TRBV4-1, the J call TRBJ2-5, with D perhaps TRBD2 (6 bases). V lost 5 bases and J lost 2, with 18 bases in between. CDR3 length: 16 residues. Germline V gene data show CDR1 as MGHRA and CDR2 as YSYEKL. CDR3 DNA: TGCGCCAGCAGCTTAGGCGGGATGGGACTGCAAGAGACCCAGTACTTC. It specifies CASSLGGMGLQETQYF.

The genes are TRBV9 and TRBJ2-2, with D tentatively TRBD1 (6 bases). V lost 0 bases and J lost 4, with 13 bases in between. CDR3 length equals 16 residues. Looked up from germline, CDR1 is SGDLS and CDR2 is YYNGEE. CDR3 coding DNA: TGTGCCAGCAGCGTAGGTATACAGGGTAGCACCGGGGAGCTGTTTTTT. This sequence encodes CASSVGIQGSTGELFF.

CDR3 residues: CASSPQTDTQYF. The CDR3 bases are TGTGCCAGCAGCCCCCAAACAGATACGCAGTATTTT. The chain couples TRBV7-6 to TRBJ2-3; no reliable D call. The CDR3 extends over 12 amino acids. Trimming cost V 5 bases and J 3 bases, with 6 bases left between them. Germline V gene data show CDR1 as SGHVS and CDR2 as FNYEAQ.

The genes are TRBV5-1 and TRBJ2-2; 7 positions agree with TRBD2. This CDR3 has 14 amino acids. From germline, CDR1 is SGHRS and CDR2 YFSETQ. With 0 bases clipped from V and 6 bases from J, the junction kept 2 bases outside the gene matches. CDR3 protein: CASSLEGRAGELFF. In DNA, the CDR3 is TGCGCCAGCAGCTTGGAGGGGAGGGCCGGGGAGCTGTTTTTT.

This clone came up a few times. The chain is built from TRBV30 and TRBJ1-5, with D possibly TRBD1 on 5 matching bases. Germline values: CDR1 GTSNPN, CDR2 SVGIG (reference sequence). Trimming stripped 0 bases from V and 5 bases from J, with 8 bases between. This CDR3 region has 13 residues. In DNA, the CDR3 is TGTGCCTGGAGTGTACAGACAGATCAGCCCCAGCATTTT. Residues: CAWSVQTDQPQHF.

The chain joins TRBV28 to TRBJ2-2; possible D gene TRBD2, 7 bases. The CDR3 loop spans 16 amino acids. With 7 bases removed from V and 3 bases from J, the gap between germline ends came to 18 bases. CDR1 is MDHEN, CDR2 SYDVKM, per germline. The chain's CDR3 is CASTRGGDPYTGELFF. DNA of the CDR3: TGTGCCAGCACCCGAGGGGGGGACCCGTACACCGGGGAGCTGTTTTTT.